The 24 T cell receptor beta chains listed next were all sequenced from one sample in a study of T cell responses to AZD1222 COVID-19 vaccine. Using immunoSEQ multiplex PCR, the repertoire was profiled, and TCRdb retains in-frame clones only, with some absent. Of about 100,000 clones in the sample, 88% are singletons; the top ten hold about 1.7%. The specimen was peripheral blood, collected on day 0 of AZD1222 vaccination. The receptor set was obtained from an adult in good health.

The CDR3 loop is CASSQGVGQHEQFF. CDR3 nucleotide sequence: TGTGCCAGCAGCCAAGGGGTAGGTCAGCATGAGCAGTTCTTC. The J gene is TRBJ2-1, the V gene TRBV4-2; D is unresolved. There are 14 residues in the CDR3. Germline V lookup: CDR1 LGHNA, CDR2 YNFKEQ. V was cut by 1 base and J by 8 bases, with 12 bases left in between.

The V and J genes are TRBV27 and TRBJ1-6; D remains ambiguous. The CDR3 sequence is 12 residues long. The germline V and J ends were trimmed by 2 bases and 14 bases, with 10 bases remaining between them. Germline V gene sequence: CDR1 MNHEY, CDR2 SMNVEV (reference sequence). CDR3 in amino acids: CASSLRSGSLHF. The DNA for the CDR3 is TGTGCCAGCAGTTTAAGGTCCGGATCCCTCCACTTT.

The genes are TRBV13 and TRBJ1-6; no clear D gene. Per the germline V gene, CDR1 is PRHDT and CDR2 is FYEKMQ (reference sequence). The germline V and J ends were trimmed by 4 bases and 10 bases, with 17 bases remaining between them. The CDR3 length is 15 residues. The CDR3 region has the DNA TGTGCCAGCAGCTCGCCTTTTGAGGGTAACTCACCCCTCCACTTT. This sequence encodes CASSSPFEGNSPLHF.

V gene TRBV5-8 combines with J gene TRBJ1-3; D gene uncertain. The CDR3 spans 16 residues. The V end lost 4 bases, the J end lost 0 bases, and 14 bases lay between the germline ends. Per germline, CDR1 SGHTS and CDR2 YDEGEE. The CDR3 region has the DNA TGTGCCAGCAGCCTTGTCCAGGCGACCTCTGGAAACACCATATATTTT. As protein: CASSLVQATSGNTIYF.

The chain is built from TRBV7-2 and TRBJ1-1; D not resolved. The CDR3 has 14 amino acids. V was shortened by 1 base and J by 6 bases, with 12 bases between the two germline ends. Germline V CDR1 and CDR2: SGHTA, FQGNSA. The CDR3, as DNA: TGTGCCAGCAGCTTAGAGACATTTGACCCTGAAGCTTTCTTT. It encodes CASSLETFDPEAFF.

The CDR3, as DNA: TGTGCCAGCAAGAAAAGGACAGGCCCCTACGAGCAGTACTTC. This gives the protein CASKKRTGPYEQYF. The J gene is TRBJ2-7, the V gene TRBV28; TRBD1 matches at 7 bases. The J segment lost 2 bases and the V segment lost 7 bases, leaving 8 bases of the junction unmatched. This CDR3 is 14 amino acids long. Germline V CDR1 and CDR2: MDHEN, SYDVKM. Full variable domain (rest looked up from reference TRBV28 and TRBJ2-7): DVKVTQSSRYLVKRTGEKVFLECVQDMDHENMFWYRQDPGLGLRLIYFSYDVKMKEKGDIPEGYSVSREKKERFSLILESASTNQTSMYLCASKKRTGPYEQYFGPGTRLTVT.

J is TRBJ1-5 and V is TRBV30, with no clear D. Germline V gene lookup returns CDR1 GTSNPN and CDR2 SVGIG (reference sequence). The CDR3 spans 12 residues. V was shortened by 1 base and J by 5 bases, with 6 bases between the two germline ends. The CDR3, as DNA: TGTGCCTGGAGTGCGAGTTATCAGCCCCAGCATTTT. Translating it yields CAWSASYQPQHF.

This clone was seen more than once but under ten times. V is TRBV2 and J is TRBJ2-5; D is unresolved. Germline-derived CDR1 and CDR2 are SNHLY and FYNNEI. Deletions cut 8 bases from V and 0 bases from J, with 7 bases between. The CDR3 has 12 amino acids. CDR3 nucleotides: TGTGCCAGCTGCAGTTACCAAGAGACCCAGTACTTC. This sequence encodes CASCSYQETQYF. Combining the CDR3 with reference TRBV2 and TRBJ2-5 gives the whole variable domain EPEVTQTPSHQVTQMGQEVILRCVPISNHLYFYWYRQILGQKVEFLVSFYNNEISEKSEIFDDQFSVERPDGSNFTLKIRSTKLEDSAMYFCASCSYQETQYFGPGTRLLVL.

The chain uses TRBV4-3 and TRBJ2-7; 10 bases are shared with TRBD2. V was clipped by 0 bases and J by 3 bases; unmatched bases: 5. Germline CDR1 and CDR2: LGHNA and YSLEER. The CDR3 loop spans 16 amino acids. In DNA form, the CDR3 reads TGCGCCAGCAGCCAAGATGGGACTAGCGACTACTACGAGCAGTACTTC. This translates into CASSQDGTSDYYEQYF.

The chain combines TRBV4-1 with TRBJ1-3; possibly TRBD1 for D (5 bases). The CDR3 runs 16 residues. The V gene's germline CDR1 is MGHRA and CDR2 YSYEKL. With 4 bases removed from V and 4 bases from J, the gap between germline ends came to 17 bases. The DNA of the CDR3 is TGCGCCAGCAGCCCCCTAATGGGGGAGCAGGGAAACACCATATATTTT. Translating it yields CASSPLMGEQGNTIYF.

V and J are TRBV9 and TRBJ2-2, with 7 bases lining up with TRBD2. CDR1 is SGDLS and CDR2 is YYNGEE in the germline V gene. The CDR3 runs to 16 residues. J gave up 6 bases and V 4 bases, and 12 bases lay outside the gene matches. DNA of the CDR3: TGTGCCAGCAGCCTTACTAGCGCTATTTTAGCCGGGGAGCTGTTTTTT. It is translated as CASSLTSAILAGELFF.

V and J are TRBV12-2 and TRBJ1-5; no DNA check was done on the table's D call, TRBD1. TRBV12-2 is designated a pseudogene. CDR3 length: 18 residues. The DNA of the CDR3 is TGTGCAACCAATAAGAGGGCCTCTTTGACAGGGGCAAATCAGCCCCAGCATTTT. As protein: CATNKRASLTGANQPQHF.

The chain recombines TRBV9 with TRBJ1-2, with D perhaps matching TRBD1 (6 bases). The V gene lost 4 bases and the J gene lost 3 bases, with 10 bases spanning the gap. The length of the CDR3 is 13 residues. Germline CDR1 reads SGDLS; CDR2 reads YYNGEE. In nucleotides, the CDR3 is TGTGCCAGCAGCACTCGACAGGACTATGGCTACACCTTC. Protein product: CASSTRQDYGYTF. The variable domain in full, completed from reference TRBV9 and TRBJ1-2, reads DSGVTQTPKHLITATGQRVTLRCSPRSGDLSVYWYQQSLDQGLQFLIQYYNGEERAKGNILERFSAQQFPDLHSELNLSSLELGDSALYFCASSTRQDYGYTFGSGTRLTVV.

V is TRBV4-2 and J is TRBJ2-1, with 16 bases matching TRBD2. Unmatched junction bases numbered 10, after V lost 1 base and J lost 1 base. Per germline, CDR1 LGHNA and CDR2 YNFKEQ. This CDR3 region has 21 residues. CDR3 in amino acids: CASSQGPRGLAGGRSYNEQFF. CDR3 nucleotides: TGTGCCAGCAGCCAAGGTCCCCGGGGACTAGCGGGAGGGAGGTCCTACAATGAGCAGTTCTTC.

This clone was picked up a small number of times. The chain couples TRBV2 to TRBJ2-7, with TRBD1 identical over 9 bases. V gave up 3 bases and J gave up 3 bases; unmatched junction bases: 9. The CDR3 runs to 16 residues. Germline V lookup: CDR1 SNHLY, CDR2 FYNNEI. DNA of the CDR3: TGTGCCAGCAGTGATCCCTGGACAGGGGCCTACTACGAGCAGTACTTC. Its translation is CASSDPWTGAYYEQYF.

CDR3 nucleotide sequence: TGTGCCAGCAGCCCACGGCTAGCGGGAGGTAACTACAATGAGCAGTTCTTC. Translating gives CASSPRLAGGNYNEQFF. V usage is TRBV7-9 and J usage is TRBJ2-1, with 11 bases aligning to TRBD2. From germline, CDR1 is SEHNR and CDR2 FQNEAQ (reference sequence). The CDR3 covers 17 residues. V shed 5 bases and J 3 bases; nucleotides not matched to a gene: 9.

The chain is built from TRBV5-4 and TRBJ1-2; no reliable D call. CDR3 size: 13 residues. Germline assignment: CDR1 SGHNT and CDR2 YYREEE (reference sequence). Trimming left V 3 bases short and J 8 bases short, with 14 bases between. CDR3 protein: CASSSLGIEGYTF. DNA for the CDR3: TGTGCCAGCAGCTCACTGGGGATTGAAGGCTACACCTTC.

V gene TRBV5-1 combines with J gene TRBJ2-7; D is possibly TRBD2 (7 bases). The germline gives CDR1 SGHRS, CDR2 YFSETQ. The ends were cut back, 4 bases at V and 7 bases at J, with 18 bases in the middle. CDR3 length: 14 residues. The CDR3 loop is CASSPGEGGREQYF. CDR3 in DNA: TGCGCCAGCAGCCCCGGAGAGGGGGGGAGAGAGCAGTACTTC.

In this sample, this clone turned up once. The rearrangement links TRBV13 to TRBJ1-6, with D tentatively TRBD1 (6 bases). The CDR3 totals 15 residues. V was shortened by 6 bases and J by 7 bases, with 16 bases between the two germline ends. The germline CDR1 and CDR2 sequences are PRHDT and FYEKMQ (reference sequence). The CDR3 loop is CASSSVGQHNSPLHF. The CDR3 DNA reads as TGTGCCAGCAGTTCCGTGGGACAACACAATTCACCCCTCCACTTT.

The J gene is TRBJ1-5, the V gene TRBV6-1, with a possible D match to TRBD1 (6 bases). Trimming removed 3 bases at V and 7 bases at J, with 25 bases between. This CDR3 is built from 18 residues. Germline CDR1 is MNHNS and CDR2 is SASEGT. CDR3 sequence: CASSDLRGTRHWGQPQHF. The DNA for the CDR3 is TGTGCCAGCAGTGACCTGCGCGGGACACGACATTGGGGCCAGCCCCAGCATTTT.

The chain carries TRBV12-5 and TRBJ1-4; D call uncertain. Germline CDR1 is LGHNT and CDR2 is FRNRAP. The CDR3 runs to 16 residues. The V gene lost 3 bases and the J gene lost 6 bases, with 17 bases spanning the gap. In DNA, the CDR3 is TGTGCTAGTGGTTTTGGGCCAGAAAATGGGGATGAAAAACTGTTTTTT. Protein product: CASGFGPENGDEKLFF.

The chain employs TRBV7-9 and TRBJ2-2; D is perhaps TRBD2 (5 bases). Germline assignment: CDR1 SEHNR and CDR2 FQNEAQ (reference sequence). CDR3 length: 16 residues. V dropped 2 bases and J dropped 2 bases, with 12 bases sitting between them. The CDR3 DNA sequence: TGTGCCAGCAGCTTAAGCGGCGGCGTAAACACCGGGGAGCTGTTTTTT. Translating gives CASSLSGGVNTGELFF.

This rearrangement joins TRBV5-6 to TRBJ2-7; tentative D call: TRBD2 (5 bases). The germline V gene encodes CDR1 SGHDT and CDR2 YYEEEE. The V end lost 0 bases, the J end lost 7 bases, and 11 bases lay between the germline ends. The CDR3 length is 13 residues. CDR3: CASSLGPEGEQYF. The CDR3 DNA follows: TGTGCCAGCAGCTTGGGTCCCGAGGGAGAGCAGTACTTC.

The V gene is TRBV10-2, the J gene TRBJ2-1, with D perhaps assigned TRBD1 or TRBD2 (6 bases each). Germline CDR1 and CDR2: WSHSY and SAAADI. The CDR3 length is 14 residues. Between the trimmed V and J ends, which lost 3 bases and 9 bases, there was a span of 15 bases. CDR3 bases: TGCGCCAGCAGTGAAGGGGGGACCTTATTTGAGCAGTTCTTC. Translated: CASSEGGTLFEQFF.